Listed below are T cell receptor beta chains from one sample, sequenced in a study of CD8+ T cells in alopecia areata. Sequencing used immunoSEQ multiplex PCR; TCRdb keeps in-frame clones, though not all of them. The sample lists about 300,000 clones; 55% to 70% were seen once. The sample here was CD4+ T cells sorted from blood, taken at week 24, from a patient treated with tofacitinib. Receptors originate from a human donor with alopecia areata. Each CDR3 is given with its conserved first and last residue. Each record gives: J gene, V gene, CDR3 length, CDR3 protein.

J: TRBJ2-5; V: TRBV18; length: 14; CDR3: CASSQGQPQETQYF
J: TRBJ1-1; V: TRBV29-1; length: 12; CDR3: CSVDGVGTEAFF
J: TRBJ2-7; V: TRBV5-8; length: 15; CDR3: CASSSPTVETYEQYF
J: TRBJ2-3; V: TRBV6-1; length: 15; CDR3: CASRPFGQVTDTQYF
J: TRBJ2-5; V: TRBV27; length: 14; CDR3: CASRRTGLLETQYF
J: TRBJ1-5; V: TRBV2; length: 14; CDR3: CASSAAGSNQPQHF
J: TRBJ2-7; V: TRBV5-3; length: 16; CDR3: CARSYRTSGGHYEQYF
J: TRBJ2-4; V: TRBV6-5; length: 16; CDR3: CASSYFPLGAKNIQYF
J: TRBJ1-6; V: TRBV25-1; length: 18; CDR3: CASSQRDRKSSYNSPLHF
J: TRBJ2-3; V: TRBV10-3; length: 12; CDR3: CAISDFTDTQYF
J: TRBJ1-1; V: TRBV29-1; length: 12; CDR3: CSVYRLNTEAFF
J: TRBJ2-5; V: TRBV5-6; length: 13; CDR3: CASSGGLQETQYF
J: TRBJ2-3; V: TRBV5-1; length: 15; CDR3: CASSLAGTGEDTQYF
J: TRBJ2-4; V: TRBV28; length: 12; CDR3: CASSRPPLAWYF
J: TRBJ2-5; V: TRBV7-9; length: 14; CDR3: CASSWRGEKETQYF
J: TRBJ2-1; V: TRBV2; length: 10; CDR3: CASWDNEQFF
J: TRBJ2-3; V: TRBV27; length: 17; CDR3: CASRRGATYPSTDTQYF
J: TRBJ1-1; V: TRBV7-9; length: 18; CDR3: CASSLGLGQGAANTEAFF
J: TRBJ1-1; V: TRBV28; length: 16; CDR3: CASSPAHIPRNTEAFF
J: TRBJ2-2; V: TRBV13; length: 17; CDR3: CASSPPRGGANTGELFF
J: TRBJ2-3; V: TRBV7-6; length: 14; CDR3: CASSSSGLTDTQYF
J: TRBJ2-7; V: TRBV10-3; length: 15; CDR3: CAISESVTASYEQYF
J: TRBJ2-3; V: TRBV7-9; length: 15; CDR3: CASSLSDYLRDTQYF